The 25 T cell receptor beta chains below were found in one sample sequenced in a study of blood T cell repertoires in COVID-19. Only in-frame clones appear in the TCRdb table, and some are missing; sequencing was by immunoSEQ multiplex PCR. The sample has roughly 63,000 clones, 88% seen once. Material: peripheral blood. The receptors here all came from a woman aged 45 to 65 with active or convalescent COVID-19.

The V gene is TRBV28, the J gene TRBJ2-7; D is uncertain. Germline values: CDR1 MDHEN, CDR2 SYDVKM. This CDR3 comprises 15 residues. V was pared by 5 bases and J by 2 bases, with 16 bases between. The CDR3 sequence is CASSPPDLRAYEQYF. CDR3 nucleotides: TGTGCCAGCAGTCCCCCAGACTTGAGAGCCTACGAGCAGTACTTC.

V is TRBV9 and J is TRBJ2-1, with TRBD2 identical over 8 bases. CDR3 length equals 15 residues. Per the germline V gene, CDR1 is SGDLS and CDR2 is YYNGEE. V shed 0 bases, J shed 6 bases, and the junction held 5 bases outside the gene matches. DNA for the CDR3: TGTGCCAGCAGCGTAGTGGCGGGACTAGGCAATGAGCAGTTCTTC. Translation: CASSVVAGLGNEQFF.

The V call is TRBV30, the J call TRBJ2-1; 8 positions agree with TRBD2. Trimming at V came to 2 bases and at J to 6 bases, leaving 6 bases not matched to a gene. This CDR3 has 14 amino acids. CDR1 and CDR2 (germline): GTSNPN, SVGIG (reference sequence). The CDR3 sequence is CAWSLGLGVNEQFF. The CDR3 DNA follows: TGTGCCTGGAGTCTGGGACTAGGGGTCAATGAGCAGTTCTTC.

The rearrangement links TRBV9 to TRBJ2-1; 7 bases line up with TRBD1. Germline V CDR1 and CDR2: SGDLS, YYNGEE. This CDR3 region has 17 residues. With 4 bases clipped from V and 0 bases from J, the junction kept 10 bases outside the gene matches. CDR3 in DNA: TGTGCCAGCAGCCCGACAGGGTCCGAGGGCTCCTACAATGAGCAGTTCTTC. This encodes CASSPTGSEGSYNEQFF.

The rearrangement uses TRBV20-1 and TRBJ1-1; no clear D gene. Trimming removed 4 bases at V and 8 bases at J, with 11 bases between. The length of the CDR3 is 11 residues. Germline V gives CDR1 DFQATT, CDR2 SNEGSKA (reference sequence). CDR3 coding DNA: TGCAGTGCTACGCCCCACTCAGAAGCTTTCTTT. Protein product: CSATPHSEAFF.

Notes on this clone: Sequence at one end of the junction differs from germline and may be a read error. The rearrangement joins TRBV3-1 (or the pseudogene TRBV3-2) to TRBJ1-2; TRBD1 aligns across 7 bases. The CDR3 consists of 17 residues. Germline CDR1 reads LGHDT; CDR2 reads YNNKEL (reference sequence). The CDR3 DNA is TGTGCCAGTAGCCAAATTCCCTCGAACAGGGGTGACTATGGCTACACCTTC. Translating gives CASSQIPSNRGDYGYTF.

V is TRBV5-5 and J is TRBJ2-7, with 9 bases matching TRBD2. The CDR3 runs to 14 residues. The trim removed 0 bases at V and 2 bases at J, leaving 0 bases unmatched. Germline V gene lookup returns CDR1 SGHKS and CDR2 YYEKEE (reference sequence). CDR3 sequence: CASSLASGAYEQYF. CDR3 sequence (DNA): TGTGCCAGCAGCTTGGCTAGCGGGGCCTACGAGCAGTACTTC.

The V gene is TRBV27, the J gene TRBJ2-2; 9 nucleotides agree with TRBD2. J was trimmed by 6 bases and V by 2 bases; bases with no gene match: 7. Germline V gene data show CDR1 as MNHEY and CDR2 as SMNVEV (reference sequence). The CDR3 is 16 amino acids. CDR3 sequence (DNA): TGTGCCAGCAGTTTAATTGGGACTAGCTCGGCCGGGGAGCTGTTTTTT. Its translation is CASSLIGTSSAGELFF.

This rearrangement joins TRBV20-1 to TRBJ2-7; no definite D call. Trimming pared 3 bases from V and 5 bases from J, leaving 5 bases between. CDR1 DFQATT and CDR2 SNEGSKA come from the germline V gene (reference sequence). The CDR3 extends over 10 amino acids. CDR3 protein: CSASNNEQYF. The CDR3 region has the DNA TGCAGTGCTAGTAATAACGAGCAGTACTTC.

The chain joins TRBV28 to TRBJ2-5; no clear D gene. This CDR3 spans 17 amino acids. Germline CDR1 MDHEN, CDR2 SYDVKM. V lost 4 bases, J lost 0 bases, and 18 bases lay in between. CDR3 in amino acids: CASSSLDNPKYQETQYF. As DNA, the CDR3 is TGTGCCAGCAGTTCACTTGACAACCCCAAATACCAAGAGACCCAGTACTTC.

CDR3 DNA sequence: TGTGCCGATAGGGGCTTGATGAACACTGAAGCTTTCTTT. This gives the protein CADRGLMNTEAFF. V and J are TRBV12-3 or TRBV12-4 and TRBJ1-1, with D maybe TRBD1 (5 bases). V dropped 11 bases and J dropped 0 bases, with 13 bases sitting between them. This CDR3 contains 13 residues.

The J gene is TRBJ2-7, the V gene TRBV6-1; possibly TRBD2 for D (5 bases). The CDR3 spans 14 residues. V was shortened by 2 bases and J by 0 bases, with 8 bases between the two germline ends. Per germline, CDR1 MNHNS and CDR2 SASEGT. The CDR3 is CASSEMGSSYEQYF. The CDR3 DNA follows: TGTGCCAGCAGTGAAATGGGGAGCTCCTACGAGCAGTACTTC.

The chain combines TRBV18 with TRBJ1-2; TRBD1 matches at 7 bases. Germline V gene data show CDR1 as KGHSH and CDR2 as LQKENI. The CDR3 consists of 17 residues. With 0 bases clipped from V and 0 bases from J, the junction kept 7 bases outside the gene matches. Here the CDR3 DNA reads TGTGCCAGCTCACCACCGTATAGGGGGCGGGCTAACTATGGCTACACCTTC. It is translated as CASSPPYRGRANYGYTF. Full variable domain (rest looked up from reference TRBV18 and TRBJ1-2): NAGVMQNPRHLVRRRGQEARLRCSPMKGHSHVYWYRQLPEEGLKFMVYLQKENIIDESGMPKERFSAEFPKEGPSILRIQQVVRGDSAAYFCASSPPYRGRANYGYTFGSGTRLTVV.

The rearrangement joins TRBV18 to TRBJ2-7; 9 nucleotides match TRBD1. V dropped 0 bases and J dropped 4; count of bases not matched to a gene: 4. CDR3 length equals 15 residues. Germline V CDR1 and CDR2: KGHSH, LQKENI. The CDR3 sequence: CASSPPSDRGYEQYF. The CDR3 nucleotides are TGTGCCAGCTCACCACCTTCGGACAGGGGTTACGAGCAGTACTTC.

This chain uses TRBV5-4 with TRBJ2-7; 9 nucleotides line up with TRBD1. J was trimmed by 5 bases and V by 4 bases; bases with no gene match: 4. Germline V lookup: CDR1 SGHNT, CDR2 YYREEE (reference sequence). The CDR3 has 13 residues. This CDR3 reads CASSVGQGDEQYF. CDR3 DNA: TGTGCCAGCAGCGTGGGACAGGGTGACGAGCAGTACTTC. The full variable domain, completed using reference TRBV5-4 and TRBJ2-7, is ETGVTQSPTHLIKTRGQQVTLRCSSQSGHNTVSWYQQALGQGPQFIFQYYREEENGRGNFPPRFSGLQFPNYSSELNVNALELDDSALYLCASSVGQGDEQYFGPGTRLTVT.

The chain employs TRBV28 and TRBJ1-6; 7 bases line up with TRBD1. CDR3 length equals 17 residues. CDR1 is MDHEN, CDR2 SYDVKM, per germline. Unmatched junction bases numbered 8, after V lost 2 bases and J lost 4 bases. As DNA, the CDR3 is TGTGCCAGCAGTTTAAGTGAAACAGGGGCATATAATTCACCCCTCCACTTT. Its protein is CASSLSETGAYNSPLHF.

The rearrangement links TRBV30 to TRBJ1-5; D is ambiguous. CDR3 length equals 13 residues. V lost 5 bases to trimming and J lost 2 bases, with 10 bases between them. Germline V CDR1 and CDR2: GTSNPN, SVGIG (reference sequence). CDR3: CAWGSLGNQPQHF. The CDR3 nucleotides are TGTGCCTGGGGGAGTCTAGGCAATCAGCCCCAGCATTTT. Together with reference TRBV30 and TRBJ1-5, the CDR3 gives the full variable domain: SQTIHQWPATLVQPVGSPLSLECTVEGTSNPNLYWYRQAAGRGLQLLFYSVGIGQISSEVPQNLSASRPQDRQFILSSKKLLLSDSGFYLCAWGSLGNQPQHFGDGTRLSIL.

The CDR3 bases are TGTGCCAGCAGCTGGCAGGACAGATCGAACACTGAAGCTTTCTTT. Its protein is CASSWQDRSNTEAFF. The chain uses TRBV3-1 (or the pseudogene TRBV3-2) and TRBJ1-1; possibly TRBD1 for D (6 bases). The germline V gene encodes CDR1 LGHDT and CDR2 YNNKEL (reference sequence). The germline V and J ends were trimmed by 5 bases and 1 base, with 14 bases remaining between them. The CDR3 consists of 15 residues.

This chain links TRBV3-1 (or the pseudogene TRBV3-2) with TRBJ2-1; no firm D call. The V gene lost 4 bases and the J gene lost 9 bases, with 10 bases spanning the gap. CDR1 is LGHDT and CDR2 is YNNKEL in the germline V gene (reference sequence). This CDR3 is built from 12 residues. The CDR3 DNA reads TGTGCCAGCAGCCGACTCCTCGGTGAGCAGTTCTTC. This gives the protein CASSRLLGEQFF.

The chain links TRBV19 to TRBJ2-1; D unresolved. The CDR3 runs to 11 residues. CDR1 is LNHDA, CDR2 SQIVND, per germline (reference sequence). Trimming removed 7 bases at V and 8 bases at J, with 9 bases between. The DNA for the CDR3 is TGTGCCAGTAAAAGAAGCGATGAGCAGTTCTTC. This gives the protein CASKRSDEQFF.

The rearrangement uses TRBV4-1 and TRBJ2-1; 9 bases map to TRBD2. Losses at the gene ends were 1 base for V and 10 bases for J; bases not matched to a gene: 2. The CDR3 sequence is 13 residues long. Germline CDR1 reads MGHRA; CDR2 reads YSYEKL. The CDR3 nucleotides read TGCGCCAGCAGCCAAGGTCTAGCGGGGGAGCAGTTCTTC. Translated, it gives CASSQGLAGEQFF.

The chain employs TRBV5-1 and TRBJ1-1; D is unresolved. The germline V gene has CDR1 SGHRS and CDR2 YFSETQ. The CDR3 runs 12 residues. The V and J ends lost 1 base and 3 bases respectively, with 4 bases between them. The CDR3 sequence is CASSLSDTEAFF. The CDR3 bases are TGCGCCAGCAGCTTGTCTGACACTGAAGCTTTCTTT.

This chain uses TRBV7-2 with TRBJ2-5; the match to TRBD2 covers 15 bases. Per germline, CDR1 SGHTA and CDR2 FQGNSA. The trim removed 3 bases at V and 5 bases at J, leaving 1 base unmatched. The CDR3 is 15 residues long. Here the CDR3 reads CASSFGTSGRETQYF. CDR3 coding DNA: TGTGCCAGCAGCTTCGGGACTAGCGGGAGGGAGACCCAGTACTTC.

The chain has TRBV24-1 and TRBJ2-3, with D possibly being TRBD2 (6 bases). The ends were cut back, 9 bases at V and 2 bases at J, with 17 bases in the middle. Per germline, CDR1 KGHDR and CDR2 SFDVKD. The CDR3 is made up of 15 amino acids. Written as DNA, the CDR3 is TGTGCCACCGGTGGAGGGCAGATAAACACAGATACGCAGTATTTT. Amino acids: CATGGGQINTDTQYF.

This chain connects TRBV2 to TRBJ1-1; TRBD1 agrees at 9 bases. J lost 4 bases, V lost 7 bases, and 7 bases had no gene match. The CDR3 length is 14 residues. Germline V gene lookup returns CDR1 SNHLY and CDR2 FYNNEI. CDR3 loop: CASIGTGSGTEAFF. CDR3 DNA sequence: TGTGCCAGCATCGGGACAGGGTCGGGCACTGAAGCTTTCTTT.